This T cell receptor (beta chain) emerged from a study of Ad26.COV2.S vaccination and SARS-CoV-2 variants. Assay: immunoSEQ multiplex PCR; the TCRdb copy retains only in-frame clones and omits some. The table has around 400,000 clones, roughly 80% seen once. Treatment indicated: about 20 received Ad26.COV2.S at low or high dose, single or two shots; five or six received placebo; per-sample allocation not given. Sampling happened 63 days after the first vaccine or placebo injection. The CDR3 covers 16 residues. The J segment lost 7 bases and the V segment lost 0 bases, leaving 10 bases of the junction unmatched. Germline V gene data show CDR1 as MNHEY and CDR2 as SVGEGT.

The sample was peripheral blood, taken in a trial of Ad26.COV2.S vaccine versus placebo. The chain combines TRBV6-2 or TRBV6-3 with TRBJ1-2; 8 bases align to TRBD1. This receptor was obtained from a person aged 18-60 years who received the Ad26.COV2.S COVID-19 vaccine or a placebo. DNA for the CDR3: TGTGCCAGCAGTTACTCCCTCGGACAGGGAGGAGTTGGCTACACCTTC. It translates to CASSYSLGQGGVGYTF.